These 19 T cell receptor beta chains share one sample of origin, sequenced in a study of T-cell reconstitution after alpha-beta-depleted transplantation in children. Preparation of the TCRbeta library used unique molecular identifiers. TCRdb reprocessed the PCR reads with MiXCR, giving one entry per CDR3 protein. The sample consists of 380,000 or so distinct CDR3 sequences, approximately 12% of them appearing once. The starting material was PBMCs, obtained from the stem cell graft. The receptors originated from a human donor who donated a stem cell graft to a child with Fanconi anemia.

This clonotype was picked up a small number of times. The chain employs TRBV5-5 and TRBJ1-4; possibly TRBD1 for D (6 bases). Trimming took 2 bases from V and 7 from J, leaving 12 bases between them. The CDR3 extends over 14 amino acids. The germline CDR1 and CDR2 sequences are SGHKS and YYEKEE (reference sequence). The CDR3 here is CASSFTDRVEKLFF. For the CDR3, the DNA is TGTGCCAGCAGCTTCACGGACAGAGTTGAAAAACTGTTTTTT.

The CDR3 region is CASSTGQAYGYTF. The CDR3 DNA sequence: TGCGCCAGCAGCACGGGACAGGCCTATGGCTACACCTTC. This chain joins TRBV5-1 and TRBJ1-2, with TRBD1 matching 8 bases. The germline V gene has CDR1 SGHRS and CDR2 YFSETQ. The junction had 3 bases not matched to a gene; V was cut back by 4 bases and J by 4 bases. The CDR3 sequence is 13 residues long. The whole variable domain, filled in from reference TRBV5-1 and TRBJ1-2, reads KAGVTQTPRYLIKTRGQQVTLSCSPISGHRSVSWYQQTPGQGLQFLFEYFSETQRNKGNFPGRFSGRQFSNSRSEMNVSTLELGDSALYLCASSTGQAYGYTFGSGTRLTVV.

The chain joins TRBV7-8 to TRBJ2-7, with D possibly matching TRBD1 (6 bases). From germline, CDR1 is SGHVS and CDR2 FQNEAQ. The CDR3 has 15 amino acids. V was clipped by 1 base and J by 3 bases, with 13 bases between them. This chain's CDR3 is CASSLGGDTDYEQYF. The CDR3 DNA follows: TGTGCCAGCAGCTTAGGTGGGGACACCGACTACGAGCAGTACTTC.

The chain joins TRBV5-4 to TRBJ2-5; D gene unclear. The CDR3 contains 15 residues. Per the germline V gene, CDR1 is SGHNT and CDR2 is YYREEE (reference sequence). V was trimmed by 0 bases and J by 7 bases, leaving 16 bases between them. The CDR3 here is CASSLEAVGEGTQYF. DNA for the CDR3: TGTGCCAGCAGCTTGGAGGCCGTTGGGGAAGGGACCCAGTACTTC.

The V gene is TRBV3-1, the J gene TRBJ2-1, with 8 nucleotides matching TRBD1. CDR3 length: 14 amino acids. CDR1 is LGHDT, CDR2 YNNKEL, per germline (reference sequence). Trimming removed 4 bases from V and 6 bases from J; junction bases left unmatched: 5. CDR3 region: CASSPGQGPNEQFF. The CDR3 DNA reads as TGTGCCAGCAGCCCCGGACAGGGCCCCAATGAGCAGTTCTTC.

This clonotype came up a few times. CDR3 DNA: TGCGCCAGCAGCCAAGATCATACGGGTTATAATTCACCCCTCCACTTT. It yields the protein CASSQDHTGYNSPLHF. V gene TRBV4-3 combines with J gene TRBJ1-6, with D unclear. Trimming left V 0 bases short and J 4 bases short, with 10 bases between. Germline values: CDR1 LGHNA, CDR2 YSLEER. The CDR3 is 16 residues long.

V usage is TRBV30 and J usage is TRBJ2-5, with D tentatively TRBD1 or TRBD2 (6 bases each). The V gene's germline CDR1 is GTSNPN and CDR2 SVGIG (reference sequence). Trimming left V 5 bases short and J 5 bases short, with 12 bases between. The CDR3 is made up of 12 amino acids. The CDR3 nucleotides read TGTGCCTGGGGGGGGCAAGGGGAGACCCAGTACTTC. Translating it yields CAWGGQGETQYF.

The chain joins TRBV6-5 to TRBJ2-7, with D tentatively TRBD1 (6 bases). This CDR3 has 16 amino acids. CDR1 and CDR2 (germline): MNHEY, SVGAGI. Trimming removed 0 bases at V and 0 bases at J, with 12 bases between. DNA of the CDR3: TGTGCCAGCAGTTACTCTACTGGACAGACCTCCTACGAGCAGTACTTC. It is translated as CASSYSTGQTSYEQYF.

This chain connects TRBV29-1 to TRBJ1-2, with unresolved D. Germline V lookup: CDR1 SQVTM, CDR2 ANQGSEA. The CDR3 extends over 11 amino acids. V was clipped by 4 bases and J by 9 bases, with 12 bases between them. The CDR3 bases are TGCAGCGTTGGAGAGGTGGGAAGCTACACCTTC. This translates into CSVGEVGSYTF.

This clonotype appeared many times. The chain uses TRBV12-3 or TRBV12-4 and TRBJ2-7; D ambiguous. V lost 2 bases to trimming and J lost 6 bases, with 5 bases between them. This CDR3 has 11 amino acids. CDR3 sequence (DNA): TGTGCCAGCAGTTTATTAGGCGAGCAGTACTTC. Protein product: CASSLLGEQYF.

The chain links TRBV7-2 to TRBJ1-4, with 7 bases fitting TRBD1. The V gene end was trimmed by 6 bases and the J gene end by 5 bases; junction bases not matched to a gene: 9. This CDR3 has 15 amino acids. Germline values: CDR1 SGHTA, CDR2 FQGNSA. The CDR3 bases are TGTGCCAGCAGACTGGACAGGAACTCAAATGAAAAACTGTTTTTT. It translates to CASRLDRNSNEKLFF.

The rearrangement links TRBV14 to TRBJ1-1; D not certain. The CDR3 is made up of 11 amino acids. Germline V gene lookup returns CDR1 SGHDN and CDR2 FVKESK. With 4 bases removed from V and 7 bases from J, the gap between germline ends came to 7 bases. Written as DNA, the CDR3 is TGTGCCAGCAGCCCCTCTATTGAAGCTTTCTTT. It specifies CASSPSIEAFF.

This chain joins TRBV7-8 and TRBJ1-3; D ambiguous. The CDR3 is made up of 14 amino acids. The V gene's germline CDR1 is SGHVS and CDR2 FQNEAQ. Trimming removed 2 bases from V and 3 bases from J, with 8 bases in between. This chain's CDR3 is CASSLIHGGNTIYF. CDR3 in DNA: TGTGCCAGCAGCTTAATTCACGGTGGAAACACCATATATTTT.

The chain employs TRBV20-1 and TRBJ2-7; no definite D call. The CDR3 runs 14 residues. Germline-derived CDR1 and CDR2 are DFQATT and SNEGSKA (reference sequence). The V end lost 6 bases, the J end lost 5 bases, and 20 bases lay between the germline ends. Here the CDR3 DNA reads TGCAGTGCCCTAAAGGCCCTAGGACCCCACGAGCAGTACGTC. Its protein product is CSALKALGPHEQYV.

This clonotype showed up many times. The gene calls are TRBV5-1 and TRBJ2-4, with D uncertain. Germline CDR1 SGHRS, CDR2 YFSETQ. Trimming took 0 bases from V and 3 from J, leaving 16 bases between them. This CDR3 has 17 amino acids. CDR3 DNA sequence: TGCGCCAGCAGCTTGGGGATCCTCCGGACGGGCAAAAACATTCAGTACTTC. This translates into CASSLGILRTGKNIQYF. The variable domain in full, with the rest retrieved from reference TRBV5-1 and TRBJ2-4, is KAGVTQTPRYLIKTRGQQVTLSCSPISGHRSVSWYQQTPGQGLQFLFEYFSETQRNKGNFPGRFSGRQFSNSRSEMNVSTLELGDSALYLCASSLGILRTGKNIQYFGAGTRLSVL.

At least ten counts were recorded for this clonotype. The CDR3, as DNA: TGTGCCAGCAGTGAAGATCCAGGGGGGGAGTTCTTC. Translating gives CASSEDPGGEFF. The J gene is TRBJ2-1, the V gene TRBV6-1; either TRBD1 or TRBD2 may fit D (7 bases each). V was trimmed by 1 base and J by 14 bases, leaving 12 bases between them. Germline V gene sequence: CDR1 MNHNS, CDR2 SASEGT. The CDR3 spans 12 residues.

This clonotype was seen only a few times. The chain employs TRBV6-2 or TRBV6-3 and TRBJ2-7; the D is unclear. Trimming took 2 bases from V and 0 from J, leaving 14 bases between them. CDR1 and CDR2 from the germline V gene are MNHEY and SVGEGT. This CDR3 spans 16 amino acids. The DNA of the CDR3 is TGTGCCAGCAGTTACGCAAGCTTTTTGAACTCCTACGAGCAGTACGTC. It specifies CASSYASFLNSYEQYV.

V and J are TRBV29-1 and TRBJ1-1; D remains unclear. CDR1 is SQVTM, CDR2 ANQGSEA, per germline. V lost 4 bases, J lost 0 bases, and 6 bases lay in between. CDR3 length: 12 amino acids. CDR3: CSVGRVNTEAFF. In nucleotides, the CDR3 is TGCAGCGTTGGGCGTGTGAACACTGAAGCTTTCTTT.

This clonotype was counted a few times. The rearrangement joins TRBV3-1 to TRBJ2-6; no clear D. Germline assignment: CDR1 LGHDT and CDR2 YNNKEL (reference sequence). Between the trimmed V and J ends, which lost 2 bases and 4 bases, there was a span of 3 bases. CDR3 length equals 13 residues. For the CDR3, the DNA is TGTGCCAGCAGCCAACCGGGGGCCAACGTCCTGACTTTC. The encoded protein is CASSQPGANVLTF.